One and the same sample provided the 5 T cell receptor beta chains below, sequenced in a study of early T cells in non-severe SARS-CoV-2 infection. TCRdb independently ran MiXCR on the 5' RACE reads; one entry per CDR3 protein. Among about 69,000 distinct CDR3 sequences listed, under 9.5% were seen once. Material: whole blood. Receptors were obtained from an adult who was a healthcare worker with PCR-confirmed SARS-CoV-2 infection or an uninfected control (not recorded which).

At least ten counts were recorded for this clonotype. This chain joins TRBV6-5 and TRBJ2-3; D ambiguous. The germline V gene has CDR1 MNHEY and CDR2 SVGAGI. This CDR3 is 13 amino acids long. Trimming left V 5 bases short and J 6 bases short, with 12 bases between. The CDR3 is CASSPNSPDTQYF. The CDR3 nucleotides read TGTGCCAGCAGTCCAAATAGTCCCGATACGCAGTATTTT.

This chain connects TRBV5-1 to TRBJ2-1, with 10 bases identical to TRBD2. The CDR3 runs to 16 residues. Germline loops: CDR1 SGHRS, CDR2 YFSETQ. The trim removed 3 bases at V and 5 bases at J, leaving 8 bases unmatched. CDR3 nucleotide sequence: TGCGCCAGCAGCTCACTACCGGGACTAGCGCACAATGAGCAGTTCTTC. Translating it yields CASSSLPGLAHNEQFF.

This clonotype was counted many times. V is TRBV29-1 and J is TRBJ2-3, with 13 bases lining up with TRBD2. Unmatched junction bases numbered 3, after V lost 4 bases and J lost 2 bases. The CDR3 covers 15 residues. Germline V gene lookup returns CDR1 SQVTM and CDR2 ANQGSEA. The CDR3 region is CSVGLAGGHTDTQYF. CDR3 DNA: TGCAGCGTTGGACTAGCGGGGGGCCACACAGATACGCAGTATTTT.

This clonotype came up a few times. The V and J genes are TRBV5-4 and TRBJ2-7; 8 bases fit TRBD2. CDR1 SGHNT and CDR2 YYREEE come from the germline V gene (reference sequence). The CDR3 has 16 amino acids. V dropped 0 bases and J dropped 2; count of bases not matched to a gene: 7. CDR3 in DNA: TGTGCCAGCAGCTTGGATGCACTAGCGGAAACCTACGAGCAGTACTTC. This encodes CASSLDALAETYEQYF.

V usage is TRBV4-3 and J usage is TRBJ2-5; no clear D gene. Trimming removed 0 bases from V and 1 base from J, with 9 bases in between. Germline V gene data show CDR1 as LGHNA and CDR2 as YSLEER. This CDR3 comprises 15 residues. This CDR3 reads CASSQDYGPQETQYF. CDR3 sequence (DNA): TGCGCCAGCAGCCAAGATTATGGCCCCCAAGAGACCCAGTACTTC.